A single sample is the source of the 8 T cell receptor beta chains below, sequenced in a study of T cell responses to AZD1222 COVID-19 vaccine. Some clones are missing from TCRdb's copy, which holds only in-frame ones; the method was immunoSEQ multiplex PCR. The table has about 150,000 clones, around 90% seen once. The material was peripheral blood, obtained 28 days after the second AZD1222 dose. Source of these receptors: an adult who received the AZD1222 COVID-19 vaccine.

V and J are TRBV7-9 and TRBJ1-4; 9 positions match TRBD1. CDR1 is SEHNR and CDR2 is FQNEAQ in the germline V gene (reference sequence). The CDR3 spans 13 residues. Trimming cost V 2 bases and J 16 bases; bases outside gene matches: 8. The CDR3 sequence: CASSLTGDRESFF. CDR3 nucleotides: TGTGCCAGCAGCTTAACGGGGGACAGGGAATCGTTTTTT.

The chain carries TRBV5-1 and TRBJ2-3; D may be TRBD2 (5 bases). This CDR3 region has 14 residues. CDR1 is SGHRS, CDR2 YFSETQ, per germline. Trimming left V 3 bases short and J 10 bases short, with 18 bases between. The CDR3, as DNA: TGCGCCAGCAGCTGTGGGTGGGAGCCATGTGCGCAGTATTTT. It specifies CASSCGWEPCAQYF.

The rearrangement uses TRBV19 and TRBJ2-2, with no clear D. The CDR3 sequence is 13 residues long. Trimming cost V 9 bases and J 5 bases, with 13 bases left between them. Germline V gives CDR1 LNHDA, CDR2 SQIVND (reference sequence). The CDR3 is CASDTRRTGELFF. The CDR3 region has the DNA TGTGCCAGCGACACGAGAAGGACCGGGGAGCTGTTTTTT. Supplemented by reference TRBV19 and TRBJ2-2, the full variable domain reads DGGITQSPKYLFRKEGQNVTLSCEQNLNHDAMYWYRQDPGQGLRLIYYSQIVNDFQKGDIAEGYSVSREKKESFPLTVTSAQKNPTAFYLCASDTRRTGELFFGEGSRLTVL.

This chain links TRBV6-1 with TRBJ1-2; 7 bases are shared with TRBD1. Germline values: CDR1 MNHNS, CDR2 SASEGT. The trim removed 1 base at V and 2 bases at J, leaving 4 bases unmatched. This CDR3 spans 15 amino acids. This chain's CDR3 is CASSEEAGGNYGYTF. The CDR3 DNA reads as TGTGCCAGCAGTGAAGAAGCAGGGGGGAACTATGGCTACACCTTC.

The rearrangement links TRBV5-1 to TRBJ1-5, with D maybe TRBD1 (6 bases). Germline V gene sequence: CDR1 SGHRS, CDR2 YFSETQ. Trimming removed 5 bases from V and 0 bases from J, with 12 bases in between. The CDR3 totals 15 residues. In nucleotides, the CDR3 is TGCGCCAGCAGGGAGGGGACAAATAGCAATCAGCCCCAGCATTTT. Its protein product is CASREGTNSNQPQHF.

This chain links TRBV5-5 with TRBJ1-2; D is unresolved. V was clipped by 0 bases and J by 5 bases, with 14 bases between them. The germline CDR1 and CDR2 sequences are SGHKS and YYEKEE (reference sequence). This CDR3 has 15 residues. CDR3 DNA: TGTGCCAGCAGCTTGGAAGGGAACCCGACGTATGGCTACACCTTC. This codes for CASSLEGNPTYGYTF.

This chain links TRBV4-1 with TRBJ1-1, with 7 positions matching TRBD1. With 4 bases clipped from V and 7 bases from J, the junction kept 6 bases outside the gene matches. The CDR3 is 13 amino acids. Germline V gene lookup returns CDR1 MGHRA and CDR2 YSYEKL. This CDR3 is CASSRGQYNEAFF. CDR3 coding DNA: TGCGCCAGCAGCCGGGGACAGTATAATGAAGCTTTCTTT.

V usage is TRBV11-2 and J usage is TRBJ1-6; no reliable D call. Trimming took off 5 bases at V and 7 bases at J, with 21 bases between the two ends. Germline loops: CDR1 SGHAT, CDR2 FQNNGV. This CDR3 has 17 residues. CDR3 bases: TGTGCCAGCAGCCGTACTTGGTCGGGCCTAGGGAATTCACCCCTCCACTTT. This gives the protein CASSRTWSGLGNSPLHF.